This entry lists 27 T cell receptor beta chains sequenced from one sample in a study of shared clonotypes between healthy human individuals. Profiled with immunoSEQ multiplex PCR; TCRdb holds only in-frame clones, not every one. The table lists more than 2 million clones, 80% to 95% of them singletons. Naive CD8 cells were CD45RO-negative, positively selected for CCR7, excluding terminally differentiated effector memory CD45RA+ cells. The sample was naive CD8+ T cells from PBMCs. These receptors were obtained from a man in his late teens or twenties in good health. Some clones in this sample may be carry-over from other donors' samples.

The CDR3 is CASSDRTGGNQPQHF. CDR3 bases: TGTGCCAGCAGCGACCGGACAGGGGGCAATCAGCCCCAGCATTTT. The chain links TRBV7-8 to TRBJ1-5, with TRBD1 matching 9 bases. Germline V CDR1 and CDR2: SGHVS, FQNEAQ. The CDR3 sequence is 15 residues long. The V and J ends lost 5 bases and 2 bases, in that order; junction bases with no gene match: 4.

This chain uses TRBV25-1 with TRBJ2-7, with D tentatively TRBD1 or TRBD2 (5 bases each). V was shortened by 1 base and J by 0 bases, with 19 bases between the two germline ends. Germline V CDR1 and CDR2: MGHDK, SYGVNS. The CDR3 spans 18 residues. The CDR3 loop reads CASSESLRDAVISYEQYF. In nucleotides, the CDR3 is TGTGCCAGCAGTGAATCCCTCCGGGACGCGGTTATCTCCTACGAGCAGTACTTC.

This clone has more than one count but fewer than ten. The chain couples TRBV28 to TRBJ1-1; D call uncertain. Trimming cost V 2 bases and J 2 bases, with 6 bases left between them. The CDR3 loop spans 13 amino acids. Germline CDR1 MDHEN, CDR2 SYDVKM. This CDR3 is CASSLRDNTEAFF. CDR3 nucleotides: TGTGCCAGCAGTTTAAGGGATAACACTGAAGCTTTCTTT.

Comments on this clone: Other DNA sequences in this specimen translate into the identical CDR3. The chain is built from TRBV7-9 and TRBJ2-1; 10 nucleotides agree with TRBD2. This CDR3 has 15 residues. Germline CDR1 is SEHNR and CDR2 is FQNEAQ (reference sequence). The V gene end was trimmed by 1 base and the J gene end by 6 bases; junction bases not matched to a gene: 3. The CDR3 spells CASSLGTSGSNEQFF. The CDR3 DNA reads as TGTGCCAGCAGCTTAGGGACTAGCGGATCCAATGAGCAGTTCTTC. The variable domain in full, with the rest retrieved from reference TRBV7-9 and TRBJ2-1, is DTGVSQNPRHKITKRGQNVTFRCDPISEHNRLYWYRQTLGQGPEFLTYFQNEAQLEKSRLLSDRFSAERPKGSFSTLEIQRTEQGDSAMYLCASSLGTSGSNEQFFGPGTRLTVL.

This chain uses TRBV7-9 with TRBJ2-5; no reliable D call. Germline V gene lookup returns CDR1 SEHNR and CDR2 FQNEAQ (reference sequence). Trimming removed 1 base at V and 3 bases at J, with 9 bases between. The CDR3 length is 14 residues. As DNA, the CDR3 is TGTGCCAGCAGCTTAGTAGCTGGTGAAGAGACCCAGTACTTC. Translation gives CASSLVAGEETQYF.

The chain combines TRBV7-9 with TRBJ2-2; TRBD2 aligns across 13 bases. This CDR3 has 16 amino acids. Germline V gene lookup returns CDR1 SEHNR and CDR2 FQNEAQ (reference sequence). With V trimmed by 5 bases and J by 6 bases, 6 bases remained unmatched. CDR3 amino acids: CASSDTSGRAPGELFF. In DNA form, the CDR3 reads TGTGCCAGCAGCGACACTAGCGGGAGGGCCCCCGGGGAGCTGTTTTTT. Supplemented by reference TRBV7-9 and TRBJ2-2, the full variable domain reads DTGVSQNPRHKITKRGQNVTFRCDPISEHNRLYWYRQTLGQGPEFLTYFQNEAQLEKSRLLSDRFSAERPKGSFSTLEIQRTEQGDSAMYLCASSDTSGRAPGELFFGEGSRLTVL.

The V call is TRBV4-3, the J call TRBJ2-5; 7 nucleotides line up with TRBD1. Unmatched junction bases numbered 3, after V lost 4 bases and J lost 4 bases. Per the germline V gene, CDR1 is LGHNA and CDR2 is YSLEER. The CDR3 covers 13 residues. As DNA, the CDR3 is TGCGCCAGCAGCCTGGCAGGGGGAGAGACCCAGTACTTC. It yields the protein CASSLAGGETQYF.

The chain combines TRBV7-9 with TRBJ2-3, with D hard to call. This CDR3 is 10 amino acids long. Trimming took 1 base from V and 10 from J, leaving 3 bases between them. CDR1 is SEHNR and CDR2 is FQNEAQ in the germline V gene (reference sequence). The CDR3 region is CASSLDAQYF. In DNA form, the CDR3 reads TGTGCCAGCAGCTTAGACGCGCAGTATTTT.

The V and J genes are TRBV9 and TRBJ2-1; no clear D gene. V lost 5 bases to trimming and J lost 1 base, with 13 bases between them. The CDR3 has 15 amino acids. Per the germline V gene, CDR1 is SGDLS and CDR2 is YYNGEE. CDR3 region: CASRLDPGSYNEQFF. The CDR3 nucleotides are TGTGCCAGCAGATTGGATCCGGGTTCCTACAATGAGCAGTTCTTC.

The rearrangement uses TRBV2 and TRBJ1-4, with D unresolved. The CDR3 sequence is 16 residues long. CDR1 and CDR2 (germline): SNHLY, FYNNEI. Trimming stripped 2 bases from V and 1 base from J, with 11 bases between. The CDR3: CASSEHGWRTNEKLFF. CDR3 nucleotides: TGTGCCAGCAGTGAACATGGTTGGAGAACTAATGAAAAACTGTTTTTT.

For the CDR3, the DNA is TGTGCCAGCAGCTTAAGCGTGGGAACTAACTATGGCTACACCTTC. Its protein product is CASSLSVGTNYGYTF. The V gene is TRBV7-9, the J gene TRBJ1-2; no clear D. Trimming cost V 2 bases and J 0 bases, with 10 bases left between them. Germline V gene data show CDR1 as SEHNR and CDR2 as FQNEAQ (reference sequence). This CDR3 region has 15 residues.

This clone was recorded once. This chain uses TRBV6-5 with TRBJ2-2; 10 nucleotides match TRBD2. CDR1 MNHEY and CDR2 SVGAGI come from the germline V gene. The CDR3 has 15 amino acids. The V segment lost 6 bases and the J segment 5 bases; nucleotides outside the gene matches: 6. The CDR3 coding sequence is TGTGCCAGCAGCTCACTAGCGGGATCTACCGGGGAGCTGTTTTTT. Translation: CASSSLAGSTGELFF.

The chain couples TRBV28 to TRBJ1-4; no clear D gene. This CDR3 is built from 15 residues. The V and J ends lost 1 base and 8 bases respectively, with 14 bases between them. Germline-derived CDR1 and CDR2 are MDHEN and SYDVKM. CDR3 loop: CASSLFAWLGEKLFF. In nucleotides, the CDR3 is TGTGCCAGCAGTTTATTTGCCTGGCTGGGCGAAAAACTGTTTTTT.

The V gene is TRBV27, the J gene TRBJ1-2, with 8 bases identical to TRBD1. Germline CDR1 and CDR2: MNHEY and SMNVEV (reference sequence). The CDR3 contains 15 residues. The V segment lost 2 bases and the J segment 3 bases; nucleotides outside the gene matches: 5. This CDR3 reads CASSLRAGGHYGYTF. CDR3 in DNA: TGTGCCAGCAGTTTACGCGCAGGGGGCCACTATGGCTACACCTTC.

This chain links TRBV27 with TRBJ2-2; D perhaps matches TRBD1 (5 bases). Germline V CDR1 and CDR2: MNHEY, SMNVEV (reference sequence). CDR3 length: 15 residues. V was shortened by 8 bases and J by 4 bases, with 17 bases between the two germline ends. This chain's CDR3 is CASAQKTDPTGELFF. CDR3 DNA: TGTGCCAGCGCTCAGAAGACAGACCCCACCGGGGAGCTGTTTTTT.

This chain uses TRBV27 with TRBJ1-2, with TRBD1 matching 7 bases. V shed 6 bases, J shed 3 bases, and the junction held 4 bases outside the gene matches. CDR1 and CDR2 from the germline V gene are MNHEY and SMNVEV (reference sequence). The CDR3 has 13 amino acids. CDR3: CASREGTDYGYTF. The CDR3 region has the DNA TGTGCCAGCAGGGAAGGGACAGACTATGGCTACACCTTC.

The chain recombines TRBV2 with TRBJ1-2, with TRBD1 identical over 7 bases. The CDR3 sequence is 15 residues long. Germline-derived CDR1 and CDR2 are SNHLY and FYNNEI. The trim removed 1 base at V and 4 bases at J, leaving 6 bases unmatched. The CDR3 protein is CASSEGRGGPYGYTF. The DNA for the CDR3 is TGTGCCAGCAGTGAAGGCCGAGGGGGCCCCTATGGCTACACCTTC.

As to this clone: Other DNA sequences from this sample encode an identical CDR3 as well. The chain recombines TRBV6-5 with TRBJ1-1; 8 bases line up with TRBD1. Germline CDR1 is MNHEY and CDR2 is SVGAGI. V lost 2 bases and J lost 1; bases outside the gene matches: 3. CDR3 length: 15 residues. CDR3 nucleotide sequence: TGTGCCAGCAGTTACGGGACAGGCGGGAACACTGAAGCTTTCTTT. It yields the protein CASSYGTGGNTEAFF.

This rearrangement joins TRBV5-6 to TRBJ2-7, with a possible D match to TRBD1 (6 bases). The V end lost 1 base, the J end lost 5 bases, and 13 bases lay between the germline ends. CDR3 size: 14 residues. Germline V lookup: CDR1 SGHDT, CDR2 YYEEEE. This chain's CDR3 is CASSLSRGPHEQYF. CDR3 in DNA: TGTGCCAGCAGCTTGTCCAGGGGTCCCCACGAGCAGTACTTC.

The chain employs TRBV19 and TRBJ1-5, with unresolved D. The CDR3 contains 14 residues. Germline lookup yields CDR1 LNHDA and CDR2 SQIVND (reference sequence). V was cut by 8 bases and J by 2 bases, with 13 bases left in between. The CDR3 nucleotides read TGTGCCAGTCTGTTACGAGGAGGCAATCAGCCCCAGCATTTT. Residues: CASLLRGGNQPQHF. The complete variable domain, with remaining parts taken from reference TRBV19 and TRBJ1-5, reads DGGITQSPKYLFRKEGQNVTLSCEQNLNHDAMYWYRQDPGQGLRLIYYSQIVNDFQKGDIAEGYSVSREKKESFPLTVTSAQKNPTAFYLCASLLRGGNQPQHFGDGTRLSIL.

The chain has TRBV7-2 and TRBJ1-1; no clear D. This CDR3 is 12 amino acids long. Germline lookup yields CDR1 SGHTA and CDR2 FQGNSA. The V gene lost 7 bases and the J gene lost 4 bases, with 10 bases spanning the gap. CDR3 sequence reads: CASNQGFTEAFF. CDR3 in DNA: TGTGCCAGCAACCAAGGGTTCACTGAAGCTTTCTTT.

The genes are TRBV14 and TRBJ1-2; 9 bases match TRBD1. Unmatched junction bases numbered 6, after V lost 5 bases and J lost 5 bases. There are 14 residues in the CDR3. The germline CDR1 and CDR2 sequences are SGHDN and FVKESK. The CDR3 here is CASSTWDRDYGYTF. The CDR3 bases are TGTGCCAGCAGCACATGGGACAGGGATTATGGCTACACCTTC. Full variable domain (missing parts from reference TRBV14 and TRBJ1-2): EAGVTQFPSHSVIEKGQTVTLRCDPISGHDNLYWYRRVMGKEIKFLLHFVKESKQDESGMPNNRFLAERTGGTYSTLKVQPAELEDSGVYFCASSTWDRDYGYTFGSGTRLTVV.

This chain connects TRBV6-1 to TRBJ2-7; D might be TRBD1 (6 bases). Trimming removed 5 bases at V and 2 bases at J, with 13 bases between. CDR1 and CDR2 (germline): MNHNS, SASEGT. CDR3 length equals 14 residues. CDR3: CASSIGTLAYEQYF. The CDR3 DNA sequence: TGTGCCAGCAGTATCGGGACACTAGCCTACGAGCAGTACTTC.

This clone has a single count. The V and J genes are TRBV9 and TRBJ1-1; weak D call: TRBD1 (5 bases). Germline loops: CDR1 SGDLS, CDR2 YYNGEE. V gave up 0 bases and J gave up 5 bases, with 14 bases separating them. This CDR3 contains 15 residues. The CDR3 DNA sequence: TGTGCCAGCAGCGTAGGGCCGGGACGGGGGACTGAAGCTTTCTTT. Its protein product is CASSVGPGRGTEAFF.

J is TRBJ1-2 and V is TRBV27; no firm D call. Trimming cost V 1 base and J 1 base, with 13 bases left between them. The CDR3 totals 16 residues. The germline gives CDR1 MNHEY, CDR2 SMNVEV (reference sequence). CDR3 bases: TGTGCCAGCAGTTTATTCCCCCCACACGGTAACTATGGCTACACCTTC. This gives the protein CASSLFPPHGNYGYTF.

This chain links TRBV27 with TRBJ2-1; perhaps TRBD2 as D (6 bases). There are 15 residues in the CDR3. Trimming took off 4 bases at V and 4 bases at J, with 14 bases between the two ends. The germline V gene has CDR1 MNHEY and CDR2 SMNVEV (reference sequence). CDR3 nucleotides: TGTGCCAGCAGTTGGGCGGGATGGGATTACAATGAGCAGTTCTTC. Protein sequence: CASSWAGWDYNEQFF.

This sequence joins TRBV27 and TRBJ2-7, with D uncertain. Germline CDR1 and CDR2: MNHEY and SMNVEV (reference sequence). The CDR3 length is 13 residues. The V end lost 3 bases, the J end lost 5 bases, and 11 bases lay between the germline ends. Here the CDR3 reads CASSFTITDEQYF. The CDR3 DNA sequence: TGTGCCAGCAGTTTTACTATCACCGACGAGCAGTACTTC.